The next 29 T cell receptor beta chains were all read from a single sample in a study of cytomegalovirus exposure and HLA in healthy donors. PCR amplification relied on 60 Vbeta primers (plus 13 Jbeta primers). The method was immunoSEQ multiplex PCR; TCRdb's version includes in-frame clones alone and lacks a portion of them. The profile shows about 160,000 clones, roughly 84% of them singletons. Sequencing input: PBMCs. These receptors were collected from a man aged 18-30 years in good health and CMV-seropositive.

This chain links TRBV6-5 with TRBJ2-1; no reliable D call. V gave up 0 bases and J gave up 3 bases, with 9 bases separating them. Germline CDR1 MNHEY, CDR2 SVGAGI. This CDR3 spans 15 amino acids. The CDR3 loop is CASSYSPTLYNEQFF. The CDR3 DNA reads TGTGCCAGCAGTTACTCGCCTACCCTCTACAATGAGCAGTTCTTC.

V is TRBV5-4 and J is TRBJ2-5; TRBD2 is a possible D gene (7 bases). The J call may be wrong; the DNA end is better matched by TRBJ2-7. CDR1 and CDR2 (germline): SGHNT, YYREEE (reference sequence). This CDR3 is built from 14 residues. This chain's CDR3 is CASSLEDAGAEQYF. The CDR3 coding sequence is TGTGCCAGCAGCTTGGAGGATGCGGGGGCCGAGCAGTACTTC.

This clone showed up just once. The chain uses TRBV7-2 and TRBJ1-1; D unclear. The germline gives CDR1 SGHTA, CDR2 FQGNSA. The CDR3 consists of 13 residues. The V end was cut by 5 bases, the J end by 1 base, with 8 bases between. The CDR3 DNA reads as TGTGCCAGCAGCACACAGCCGAACACTGAAGCTTTCTTT. Protein: CASSTQPNTEAFF.

The chain is built from TRBV4-3 and TRBJ1-1, with 11 bases aligning to TRBD1. Germline V gene lookup returns CDR1 LGHNA and CDR2 YSLEER. J was trimmed by 3 bases and V by 3 bases; bases with no gene match: 3. The CDR3 runs to 15 residues. CDR3 residues: CASSHGQGADTEAFF. The DNA for the CDR3 is TGCGCCAGCAGCCATGGACAGGGGGCTGACACTGAAGCTTTCTTT.

This chain uses TRBV4-3 with TRBJ1-1; maybe TRBD1 (5 bases). Per germline, CDR1 LGHNA and CDR2 YSLEER. CDR3 length: 13 amino acids. V lost 4 bases and J 5 bases, leaving 11 bases between the germline ends. CDR3 loop: CASSPTSGTEAFF. CDR3 sequence (DNA): TGCGCCAGCAGCCCTACCTCAGGGACTGAAGCTTTCTTT.

The chain joins TRBV7-6 to TRBJ2-2; TRBD1 matches 7 bases. With V trimmed by 5 bases and J by 9 bases, 3 bases remained unmatched. This CDR3 region has 12 residues. The germline CDR1 and CDR2 sequences are SGHVS and FNYEAQ. The CDR3 bases are TGTGCCAGCAGCGTGACAGGGAGGGAGCTGTTTTTT. This codes for CASSVTGRELFF.

The V and J genes are TRBV5-1 and TRBJ2-2; D is uncertain. The CDR3 has 15 residues. Trimming removed 0 bases at V and 3 bases at J, with 9 bases between. The V gene's germline CDR1 is SGHRS and CDR2 YFSETQ. This CDR3 reads CASSLEPIHTGELFF. The CDR3 DNA sequence: TGCGCCAGCAGCTTGGAGCCTATCCACACCGGGGAGCTGTTTTTT.

The chain joins TRBV25-1 to TRBJ1-1, with 9 bases matching TRBD1. The CDR3 has 13 amino acids. The V and J ends lost 10 bases and 4 bases, in that order; junction bases with no gene match: 7. Germline values: CDR1 MGHDK, CDR2 SYGVNS. CDR3 in amino acids: CATSDRGGTEAFF. CDR3 nucleotide sequence: TGTGCCACTTCAGACAGGGGGGGCACTGAAGCTTTCTTT. The full variable domain, in which reference TRBV25-1 and TRBJ1-1 provide the parts outside the CDR3, is EADIYQTPRYLVIGTGKKITLECSQTMGHDKMYWYQQDPGMELHLIHYSYGVNSTEKGDLSSESTVSRIRTEHFPLTLESARPSHTSQYLCATSDRGGTEAFFGQGTRLTVV.

This chain joins TRBV15 and TRBJ1-5; the D gene is possibly TRBD1 (5 bases). Germline V gene sequence: CDR1 LNHNV, CDR2 YYDKDF (reference sequence). V lost 5 bases and J lost 1, with 9 bases in between. The CDR3 loop spans 14 amino acids. The DNA of the CDR3 is TGTGCCACCAGCCTCGGGGGGAGCAATCAGCCCCAGCATTTT. Amino acid sequence: CATSLGGSNQPQHF. Using reference TRBV15 and TRBJ1-5 for the parts outside the CDR3, the full variable domain is DAMVIQNPRYQVTQFGKPVTLSCSQTLNHNVMYWYQQKSSQAPKLLFHYYDKDFNNEADTPDNFQSRRPNTSFCFLDIRSPGLGDTAMYLCATSLGGSNQPQHFGDGTRLSIL.

With regard to this clone: Other DNA sequences in this specimen translate into the identical CDR3. The CDR3 region has the DNA TGTGCCAGCAGCCCTGGACAGGGGGCCTACGAGCAGTACTTC. It yields the protein CASSPGQGAYEQYF. The chain combines TRBV7-9 with TRBJ2-7, with 10 bases lining up with TRBD1. The germline V gene has CDR1 SEHNR and CDR2 FQNEAQ (reference sequence). V dropped 5 bases and J dropped 2; count of bases not matched to a gene: 3. The CDR3 is made up of 14 amino acids. Full variable domain (outside the CDR3, taken from reference TRBV7-9 and TRBJ2-7): DTGVSQNPRHKITKRGQNVTFRCDPISEHNRLYWYRQTLGQGPEFLTYFQNEAQLEKSRLLSDRFSAERPKGSFSTLEIQRTEQGDSAMYLCASSPGQGAYEQYFGPGTRLTVT.

This rearrangement joins TRBV19 to TRBJ1-1; D remains unclear. Per the germline V gene, CDR1 is LNHDA and CDR2 is SQIVND (reference sequence). Trimming took 5 bases from V and 3 from J, leaving 7 bases between them. This CDR3 is 12 amino acids long. The CDR3 is CASSEIDTEAFF. The CDR3 coding sequence is TGTGCCAGTAGTGAGATAGACACTGAAGCTTTCTTT.

This sequence joins TRBV18 and TRBJ1-4; perhaps TRBD1 as D (5 bases). Trimming removed 1 base from V and 3 bases from J, with 6 bases in between. Germline V gene lookup returns CDR1 KGHSH and CDR2 LQKENI. The CDR3 loop spans 14 amino acids. This CDR3 reads CASSPQTANEKLFF. In nucleotides, the CDR3 is TGTGCCAGCTCACCACAGACAGCTAATGAAAAACTGTTTTTT. The complete variable domain, with remaining parts taken from reference TRBV18 and TRBJ1-4, reads NAGVMQNPRHLVRRRGQEARLRCSPMKGHSHVYWYRQLPEEGLKFMVYLQKENIIDESGMPKERFSAEFPKEGPSILRIQQVVRGDSAAYFCASSPQTANEKLFFGSGTQLSVL.

This chain links TRBV7-6 with TRBJ2-5; no firm D call. Trimming cost V 2 bases and J 3 bases, with 7 bases left between them. Germline assignment: CDR1 SGHVS and CDR2 FNYEAQ. The CDR3 totals 13 residues. The CDR3, as DNA: TGTGCCAGCAGCTTAAGAGATGAAGAGACCCAGTACTTC. This translates into CASSLRDEETQYF.

V usage is TRBV9 and J usage is TRBJ2-2; D gene uncertain. The CDR3 is made up of 16 amino acids. Trimming stripped 3 bases from V and 0 bases from J, with 12 bases between. Germline-derived CDR1 and CDR2 are SGDLS and YYNGEE. CDR3 region: CASSEAGSPNTGELFF. The CDR3 DNA sequence: TGTGCCAGCAGCGAGGCCGGGTCTCCGAACACCGGGGAGCTGTTTTTT.

The J gene is TRBJ2-3, the V gene TRBV4-2, with TRBD2 matching 16 bases. This CDR3 is 20 amino acids long. Unmatched junction bases numbered 11, after V lost 2 bases and J lost 3 bases. Germline lookup yields CDR1 LGHNA and CDR2 YNFKEQ. The CDR3 region is CASSQTPGLAGGIATDTQYF. DNA for the CDR3: TGTGCCAGCAGCCAAACTCCGGGACTAGCGGGGGGGATAGCGACAGATACGCAGTATTTT.

The rearrangement uses TRBV5-1 and TRBJ1-6; D possibly corresponds to TRBD1 (5 bases). Germline V gene lookup returns CDR1 SGHRS and CDR2 YFSETQ. V lost 3 bases to trimming and J lost 3 bases, with 13 bases between them. The CDR3 spans 16 residues. The CDR3 loop reads CASSSVAGIYNSPLHF. The CDR3 DNA reads TGCGCCAGCAGCTCAGTAGCAGGGATCTATAATTCACCCCTCCACTTT. Using reference TRBV5-1 and TRBJ1-6 for the parts outside the CDR3, the full variable domain is KAGVTQTPRYLIKTRGQQVTLSCSPISGHRSVSWYQQTPGQGLQFLFEYFSETQRNKGNFPGRFSGRQFSNSRSEMNVSTLELGDSALYLCASSSVAGIYNSPLHFGNGTRLTVT.

V and J are TRBV11-3 and TRBJ2-3, with 13 nucleotides matching TRBD2. J was trimmed by 4 bases and V by 5 bases; bases with no gene match: 6. The CDR3 runs 16 residues. The germline V gene encodes CDR1 SGHNT and CDR2 YENEEA. This CDR3 reads CASSLLTSGGADTQYF. The CDR3 DNA is TGTGCCAGCAGCCTTCTAACTAGCGGGGGGGCAGATACGCAGTATTTT.

Worth noting for this clone: Compared with germline, one end of the junction differs, possibly owing to a read error. The chain recombines TRBV14 with TRBJ2-7; D perhaps matches TRBD2 (6 bases). CDR1 is SGHDN and CDR2 is FVKESK in the germline V gene. The CDR3 spans 14 residues. Written as DNA, the CDR3 is TGTGCCAGCAGACAAGTGGGGGGTAGTGGCGAGCAGTACTTC. Amino acid sequence: CASRQVGGSGEQYF.

The chain joins TRBV14 to TRBJ2-2, with no clear D. Trimming left V 0 bases short and J 5 bases short, with 7 bases between. Looked up from germline, CDR1 is SGHDN and CDR2 is FVKESK. The CDR3 has 14 amino acids. CDR3 bases: TGTGCCAGCAGCCAAGAGATAGTGACCGGGGAGCTGTTTTTT. This codes for CASSQEIVTGELFF. Variable domain in full (rest from reference TRBV14 and TRBJ2-2): EAGVTQFPSHSVIEKGQTVTLRCDPISGHDNLYWYRRVMGKEIKFLLHFVKESKQDESGMPNNRFLAERTGGTYSTLKVQPAELEDSGVYFCASSQEIVTGELFFGEGSRLTVL.

The CDR3 region has the DNA TGCGCCAGCAGCCTGCTGACTAGCGGGGGACCTCAGGGAGATACGCAGTATTTT. Translated, it gives CASSLLTSGGPQGDTQYF. The rearrangement joins TRBV5-1 to TRBJ2-3; 12 bases agree with TRBD2. V lost 4 bases to trimming and J lost 5 bases; unmatched junction nucleotides: 14. This CDR3 is 18 amino acids long. Germline lookup yields CDR1 SGHRS and CDR2 YFSETQ.

The chain has TRBV19 and TRBJ1-4, with a tentative D call TRBD1 (5 bases). Germline V gene sequence: CDR1 LNHDA, CDR2 SQIVND (reference sequence). The CDR3 loop spans 15 amino acids. V shed 5 bases and J shed 7 bases, with 17 bases lying between them. CDR3 protein: CASSLLWGEFEKLFF. In nucleotides, the CDR3 is TGTGCCAGTAGTCTCCTGTGGGGGGAGTTTGAAAAACTGTTTTTT.

In nucleotides, the CDR3 is TGTGCCAGCAGCTTAGGTATAGGTGGGGGACACTACGAGCAGTACTTC. This translates into CASSLGIGGGHYEQYF. This chain links TRBV13 with TRBJ2-7, with D possibly being TRBD1 (6 bases). The germline V gene has CDR1 PRHDT and CDR2 FYEKMQ (reference sequence). V dropped 0 bases and J dropped 3 bases, with 15 bases sitting between them. The CDR3 extends over 16 amino acids.

A single count supports this clone. The V and J genes are TRBV7-9 and TRBJ2-5; D might be TRBD2 (6 bases). Per the germline V gene, CDR1 is SEHNR and CDR2 is FQNEAQ (reference sequence). The CDR3 runs to 15 residues. V lost 5 bases, J lost 3 bases, and 16 bases lay in between. CDR3 DNA: TGTGCCAGCAGCCGAACCGGGACTGCGGAAGAGACCCAGTACTTC. Translation: CASSRTGTAEETQYF.

The chain employs TRBV5-1 and TRBJ1-6; 9 nucleotides match TRBD1. V lost 0 bases and J lost 11; bases outside the gene matches: 3. The CDR3 spans 14 residues. Germline loops: CDR1 SGHRS, CDR2 YFSETQ. CDR3 protein: CASSLGTGAAPLHF. In DNA, the CDR3 is TGCGCCAGCAGCTTGGGGACAGGGGCAGCACCCCTCCACTTT.

The chain links TRBV9 to TRBJ1-2; D ambiguous. The CDR3 contains 11 residues. CDR1 SGDLS and CDR2 YYNGEE come from the germline V gene. V was clipped by 0 bases and J by 10 bases, with 7 bases between them. Written as DNA, the CDR3 is TGTGCCAGCAGCGTAGCTGGAGCCTACACCTTC. This encodes CASSVAGAYTF.

The V and J genes are TRBV11-2 and TRBJ1-2; TRBD1 might be the D (5 bases). Germline V gives CDR1 SGHAT, CDR2 FQNNGV. V lost 4 bases to trimming and J lost 4 bases, with 19 bases between them. This CDR3 is built from 16 residues. This CDR3 is CASSSSETWGRYGYTF. The CDR3 DNA is TGTGCCAGCAGCTCCTCGGAGACCTGGGGCCGCTATGGCTACACCTTC.

The CDR3 sequence: CASTGEDTGELFF. DNA of the CDR3: TGTGCCAGCACCGGGGAAGACACCGGGGAGCTGTTTTTT. The chain is built from TRBV2 and TRBJ2-2; D may be TRBD2 (5 bases). V lost 7 bases and J lost 3, with 9 bases in between. Germline CDR1 and CDR2: SNHLY and FYNNEI. This CDR3 comprises 13 residues.

The chain combines TRBV9 with TRBJ2-3, with D unresolved. Germline V CDR1 and CDR2: SGDLS, YYNGEE. This CDR3 comprises 14 residues. Trimming shortened V by 5 bases and J by 0 bases, and 10 bases separated the two germline ends. For the CDR3, the DNA is TGTGCCAGCAGTGAGCAGACTAGCACAGATACGCAGTATTTT. This translates into CASSEQTSTDTQYF.

The chain couples TRBV13 to TRBJ1-2; 8 bases align to TRBD1. Trimming removed 5 bases from V and 5 bases from J; junction bases left unmatched: 7. This CDR3 spans 14 amino acids. In germline, CDR1 is PRHDT, CDR2 FYEKMQ (reference sequence). CDR3 in DNA: TGTGCCAGCAGCCTGGGACAGGCGGAGTATGGCTACACCTTC. Its protein product is CASSLGQAEYGYTF.